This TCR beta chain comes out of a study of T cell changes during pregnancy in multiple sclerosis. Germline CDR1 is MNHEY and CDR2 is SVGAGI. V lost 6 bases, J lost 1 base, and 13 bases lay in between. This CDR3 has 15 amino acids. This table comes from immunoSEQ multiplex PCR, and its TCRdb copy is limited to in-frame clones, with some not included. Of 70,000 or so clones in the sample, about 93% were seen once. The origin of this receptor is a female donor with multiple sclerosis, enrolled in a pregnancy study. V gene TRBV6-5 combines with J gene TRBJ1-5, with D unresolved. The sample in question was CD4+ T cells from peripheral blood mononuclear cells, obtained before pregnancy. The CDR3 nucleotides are TGTGCCAGCAGAAGGGAGGAATCGAGCAATCAGCCCCAGCATTTT. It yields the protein CASRREESSNQPQHF.